This T cell receptor beta chain was captured in a study of shared clonotypes between healthy human individuals. The data were produced by immunoSEQ multiplex PCR, yet TCRdb's version contains in-frame clones alone and is incomplete. The sample shows some 500,000 clones, less than 96% of them seen only once. The sample taken for sequencing was naive CD4+ T cells sorted from blood. Regarding subset: CD45RA+ positively selected. The sequence came from a woman aged 25 to 39 in good health.

The CDR3 bases are TGTGCCAGCAGCCCAAGACAGAGACCCTACGAGCAGTACTTC. This translates into CASSPRQRPYEQYF. The gene calls are TRBV11-3 and TRBJ2-7; TRBD1 is a possible D gene (5 bases). Germline-derived CDR1 and CDR2 are SGHNT and YENEEA. The CDR3 is made up of 14 amino acids. V was cut by 5 bases and J by 2 bases, with 13 bases left in between.